This record looks at one T cell receptor (beta chain) sequence and its context. It lacks a known antigen. No clone much larger than this one lies a single base away; base qualities are absent. The germline V gene yields SGHRS for CDR1 and YFSETQ for CDR2. Including the terminal cysteine and phenylalanine, the CDR3 comprises 16 residues. This entry keeps only the CDR3 DNA: 48 bases, framed from base 1. Here V drops 3 bases and J drops 4 bases, and the junction holds 10 bases not matched to any gene. TCRbeta CDR3 regions were amplified from genomic DNA using the immunoSEQ Assay, a bias-controlled multiplex PCR. On the study's bioinformatics: Within the assay, amplification of reference gene primers was used to estimate how many nucleated cells each sample contained. Sequence reads were collapsed and filtered to measure the absolute abundance of every unique TCRbeta CDR3 rearrangement. For each sample, productive Simpson clonality was calculated by taking the square root of Simpson's diversity index across productive rearrangements. Imported from immuneACCESS, the table was reduced by TCRdb to in-frame sequences with V and J called. These copies leave out some clones; in studies compared against another copy, an unresolved V gene accounts for under half, and the cause of the remainder is not known. The V and J calls and the clone size are those of that table, but D and trimming were determined from the DNA. Within this sample are 51,000 or so clones, with around 81% of them counted one time only. The top ten constitute under 7% of the sample.

The data derive from a study of blood T cell repertoires in COVID-19 (dated by TCRdb to about 2020). Broadly, across the study: Collaborator samples came from the United States, Italy and Spain and covered acute and convalescent phases of COVID-19. The material from the prospective study consisted of cDNA or gDNA derived from T cells, B-cell-depleted T cells, or PBMCs. The dataset comprised deeply sampled blood TCRbeta repertoires from subjects exposed to, actively infected with, or recovered from COVID-19. A freely available public database, intended as a resource for researchers studying the immune response to SARS-CoV-2, is where the repertoires were released. Samples were obtained from the ongoing ImmuneRACE study (first 160 participants) and from about 1,300 subjects provided by 6 global collaborators. Sample metadata almost always included a de-identified subject ID, COVID-19 status, age in years and sex. Where available, HLA class I and class II types were taken from metadata supplied by the sample provider and were not determined by assay-based typing.

Each collaborating institution followed its own protocols to collect whole blood in K2EDTA tubes. For TCRbeta analysis, collaborators shipped samples as frozen whole blood, isolated PBMCs, or DNA extracted from either of those sample types. Broad study findings and their caveats: Clinical and demographic metadata were provided uncurated, with the amount varying by source and participant.

The V gene is TRBV5-1 and the J gene is TRBJ2-5, and TRBD2 matches 9 of the central bases. The TCR originated in a man between 65 and 85 years old with active COVID-19. The sample taken for sequencing was peripheral blood. The nucleotide sequence reads as follows: TGCGCCAGCAGCTGGCGGGGGGGCCGGGGTGGAGAGACCCAGTACTTC. This codes for CASSWRGGRGGETQYF.